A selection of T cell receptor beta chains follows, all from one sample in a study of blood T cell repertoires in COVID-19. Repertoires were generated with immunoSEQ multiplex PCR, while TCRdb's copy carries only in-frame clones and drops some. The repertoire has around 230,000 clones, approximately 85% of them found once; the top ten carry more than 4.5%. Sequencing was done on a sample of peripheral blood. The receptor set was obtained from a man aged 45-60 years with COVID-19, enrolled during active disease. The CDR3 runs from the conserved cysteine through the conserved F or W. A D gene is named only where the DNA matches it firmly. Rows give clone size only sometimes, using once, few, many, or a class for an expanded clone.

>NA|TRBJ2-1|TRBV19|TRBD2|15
TGTGCCAGATACGAGCGGGGGTTCTCCTACAATGAGCAGTTCTTC
CARYERGFSYNEQFF
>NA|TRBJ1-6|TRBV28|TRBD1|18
TGTGCCAGCAGTTTCAACCCTCCATCGACAGGGTTGGGTTCACCCCTCCACTTT
CASSFNPPSTGLGSPLHF
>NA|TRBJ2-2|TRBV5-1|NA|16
TGCGCCAGCACCCTAATGGCTAGCGCGAACACCGGGGAGCTGTTTTTT
CASTLMASANTGELFF
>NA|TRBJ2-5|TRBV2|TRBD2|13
TGTGCCAGCAGTTGGACCGGGGGGGAGACCCAGTACTTC
CASSWTGGETQYF
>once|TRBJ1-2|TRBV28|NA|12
TGTGCCAGCAGGCGGGTCTCCGAGGGCTACACCTTC
CASRRVSEGYTF
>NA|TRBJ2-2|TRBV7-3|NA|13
TGTGCCAGCAGGGCCCCCGGCGGCGGGGAGCTGTTTTTT
CASRAPGGGELFF
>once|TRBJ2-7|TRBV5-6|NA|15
TGTGCCAGCAGCATAGACAGCAAATCACGCGACGAGCAGTACTTC
CASSIDSKSRDEQYF
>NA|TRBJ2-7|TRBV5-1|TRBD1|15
TGCGCCAGCAGCTATGCTGGGACAGGGGGCTACGAGCAGTACTTC
CASSYAGTGGYEQYF
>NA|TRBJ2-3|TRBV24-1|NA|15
TGTGCCACCAGTGATGTGGGGGCCAGCACAGATACGCAGTATTTT
CATSDVGASTDTQYF
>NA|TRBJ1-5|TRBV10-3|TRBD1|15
TGTGCCATCGCTACAGGGGCGGATAGCAATCAGCCCCAGCATTTT
CAIATGADSNQPQHF
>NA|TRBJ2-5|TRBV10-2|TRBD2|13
TGCGCCAGCAGCACCGGGACTAAAGAGACCCAGTACTTC
CASSTGTKETQYF
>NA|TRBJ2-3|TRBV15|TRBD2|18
TGTGCCACCAGCAGAGATGGGTTGGGCGGGGGGCGGACAGATACGCAGTATTTT
CATSRDGLGGGRTDTQYF
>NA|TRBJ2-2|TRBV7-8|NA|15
TGTGCCAGCAGCTTCACCGGGACAACCACGGGGGAGCTGTTTTTT
CASSFTGTTTGELFF
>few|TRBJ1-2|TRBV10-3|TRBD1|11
TGTGCCAGCCGGGACAGGGATGGCTACACCTTC
CASRDRDGYTF
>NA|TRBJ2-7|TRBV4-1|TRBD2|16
TGCGCCAGCAGCCAAGTACCGGGACTAGCGTTCTACGAGCAGTACTTC
CASSQVPGLAFYEQYF
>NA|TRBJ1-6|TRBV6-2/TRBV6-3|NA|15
TGTGCCAGCAGTTACTGGAGGGGAACGGATTCACCCCTCCACTTT
CASSYWRGTDSPLHF
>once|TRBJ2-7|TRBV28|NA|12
TGTGCCAGCAAGGAGGGAGACTACGAGCAGTACTTC
CASKEGDYEQYF
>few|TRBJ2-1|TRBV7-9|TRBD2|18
TGTGCCAGCAGCTTAGTTCCCCCACTAGCGGGAACCTACAATGAGCAGTTCTTC
CASSLVPPLAGTYNEQFF
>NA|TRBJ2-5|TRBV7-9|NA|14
TGTGCCAGCAGCATAGACACAATCCAAGAGACCCAGTACTTC
CASSIDTIQETQYF
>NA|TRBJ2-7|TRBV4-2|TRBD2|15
TGTGCCAGCAGCCAATGGGCTAGCGGTATCTACGAGCAGTACTTC
CASSQWASGIYEQYF
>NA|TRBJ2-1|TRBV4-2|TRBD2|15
TGTGCCAGCAGCCCGCCCCTTCTAGCGGGGGGTGAGCAGTTCTTC
CASSPPLLAGGEQFF
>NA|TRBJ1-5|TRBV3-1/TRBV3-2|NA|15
TGTGCCAGCAGCCACCGTCGGGGGGTGGTGCAGCCCCAGCATTTT
CASSHRRGVVQPQHF
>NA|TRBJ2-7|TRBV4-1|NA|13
TGCGCCAGCAGCCAAGCAGGTTCCTACGAGCAGTACTTC
CASSQAGSYEQYF
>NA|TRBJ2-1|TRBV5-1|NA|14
TGCGCCAGCAGCCCCGGACAGATCTACAATGAGCAGTTCTTC
CASSPGQIYNEQFF
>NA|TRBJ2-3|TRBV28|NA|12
TGTGCCAGCAGTTTGTCGAGAGATACGCAGTATTTT
CASSLSRDTQYF
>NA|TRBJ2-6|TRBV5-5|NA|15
TGTGCCAGCAGCTTCGCTAGCGATGGGGCCAACGTCCTGACTTTC
CASSFASDGANVLTF
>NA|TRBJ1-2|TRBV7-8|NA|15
TGTGCCAGCAGCCCTAGTGGGGGGGTCCCCTATGGCTACACCTTC
CASSPSGGVPYGYTF
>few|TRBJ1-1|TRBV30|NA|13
TGTGCCCAGGACGGGAAATTAAACACTGAAGCTTTCTTT
CAQDGKLNTEAFF
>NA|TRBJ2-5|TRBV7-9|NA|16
TGTGCCAGCAGCTTACAGTCCGGGGGAAACCAAGAGACCCAGTACTTC
CASSLQSGGNQETQYF
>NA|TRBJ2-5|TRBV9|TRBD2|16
TGTGCCAGCAGCGTAGGGACTAGCGGACGCCAAGAGACCCAGTACTTC
CASSVGTSGRQETQYF
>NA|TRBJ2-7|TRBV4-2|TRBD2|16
TGTGCCAGCAGCCAAGAGGTCAGGGCTAGCGGCTACGAGCAGTACTTC
CASSQEVRASGYEQYF
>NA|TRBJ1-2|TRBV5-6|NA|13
TGTGCCAGCAGCCGCAGGGTTACAGATGGCTACACCTTC
CASSRRVTDGYTF
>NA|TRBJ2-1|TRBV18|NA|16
TGTGCCAGCTCACCAAAGGCGGGGACCTCTTACAATGAGCAGTTCTTC
CASSPKAGTSYNEQFF
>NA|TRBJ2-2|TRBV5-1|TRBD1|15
TGCGCCAGCAGCAAGGGACAGGCGAACACCGGGGAGCTGTTTTTT
CASSKGQANTGELFF
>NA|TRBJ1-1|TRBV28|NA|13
TGTGCCAGCAGTTCGTGGGAGTACACTGAAGCTTTCTTT
CASSSWEYTEAFF
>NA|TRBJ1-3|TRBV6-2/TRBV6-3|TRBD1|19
TGTGCCAGCAGTCGGAGGGGGCAAGCGGACACGGGCTCTGGAAACACCATATATTTT
CASSRRGQADTGSGNTIYF
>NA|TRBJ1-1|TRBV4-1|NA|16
TGCGCCAGCAGCCCAGCCGCGGGGGCGCTGAACACTGAAGCTTTCTTT
CASSPAAGALNTEAFF
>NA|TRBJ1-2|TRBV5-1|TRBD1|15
TGCGCCAGCAGCTGGGGGACAGGGGTGGACTATGGCTACACCTTC
CASSWGTGVDYGYTF
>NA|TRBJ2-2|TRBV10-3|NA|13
TGTGCCATCAGAACGCAGGTCACCGGGGAGCTGTTTTTT
CAIRTQVTGELFF
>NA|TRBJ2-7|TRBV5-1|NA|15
TGCGCCAGCAGCCCCTCGGGTAGCGGCACCTACGAGCAGTACTTC
CASSPSGSGTYEQYF
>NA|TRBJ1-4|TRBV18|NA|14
TGTGCCAGCTCACCAACACTTAGTTCGGGAGAACTGTTTTTT
CASSPTLSSGELFF
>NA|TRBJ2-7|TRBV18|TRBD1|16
TGTGCCAGCTCACTACGATCCGGGACAGGGGGTAACGAGCAGTACTTC
CASSLRSGTGGNEQYF
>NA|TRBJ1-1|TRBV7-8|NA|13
TGTGCCAGCAGCTCTACCCTAGACACTGAAGCTTTCTTT
CASSSTLDTEAFF
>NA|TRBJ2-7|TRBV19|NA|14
TGTGCCAGTAGTAAGGGCGGGGTGGCCTACGAGCAGTACTTC
CASSKGGVAYEQYF
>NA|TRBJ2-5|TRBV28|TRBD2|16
TGTGCCAGCAGCGGACTAGCGGGGGCCATTCAAGAGACCCAGTACTTC
CASSGLAGAIQETQYF
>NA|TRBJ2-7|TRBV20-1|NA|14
TGCAGTGCTAGTGCCGGACAGCTATCCTACGAGCAGTACTTC
CSASAGQLSYEQYF
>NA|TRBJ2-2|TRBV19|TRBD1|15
TGTGCCAGTAGTTCACCAGGGGGTCGGACCGGGGAGCTGTTTTTT
CASSSPGGRTGELFF
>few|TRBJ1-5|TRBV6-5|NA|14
TGTGCCAGCAGACCGACGGTCCGACTTCAGCCCCAGCATTTT
CASRPTVRLQPQHF
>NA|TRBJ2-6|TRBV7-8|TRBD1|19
TGTGCCAGCAGCTTAGCTGTGGGGACAGGGAGCTCTGGGGCCAACGTCCTGACTTTC
CASSLAVGTGSSGANVLTF
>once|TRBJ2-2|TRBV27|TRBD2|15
TGTGCCAGCAGTTTGGGGACTAGCGACACCGGGGAGCTGTTTTTT
CASSLGTSDTGELFF
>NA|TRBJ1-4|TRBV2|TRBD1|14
TGTGCCAGCAGTGATCAGGGGGGAGGTGAAAAACTGTTTTTT
CASSDQGGGEKLFF
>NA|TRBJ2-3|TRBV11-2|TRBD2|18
TGTGCCAGCAGCCCCAGGCTGAGGAGCGGGGGCCTCACAGATACGCAGTATTTT
CASSPRLRSGGLTDTQYF
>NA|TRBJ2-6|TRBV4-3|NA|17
TGCGCCAGCAGCCAAGAGGGGGGATCTGCTGGGGCCAACGTCCTGACTTTC
CASSQEGGSAGANVLTF
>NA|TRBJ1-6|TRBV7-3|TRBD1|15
TGTGCCAGCAGCTTAAATCCAGGGGGGCAGTCACCCCTCCACTTT
CASSLNPGGQSPLHF
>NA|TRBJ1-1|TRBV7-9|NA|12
TGTGCCAGCAGCCCCAGGGCCACTGAAGCTTTCTTT
CASSPRATEAFF